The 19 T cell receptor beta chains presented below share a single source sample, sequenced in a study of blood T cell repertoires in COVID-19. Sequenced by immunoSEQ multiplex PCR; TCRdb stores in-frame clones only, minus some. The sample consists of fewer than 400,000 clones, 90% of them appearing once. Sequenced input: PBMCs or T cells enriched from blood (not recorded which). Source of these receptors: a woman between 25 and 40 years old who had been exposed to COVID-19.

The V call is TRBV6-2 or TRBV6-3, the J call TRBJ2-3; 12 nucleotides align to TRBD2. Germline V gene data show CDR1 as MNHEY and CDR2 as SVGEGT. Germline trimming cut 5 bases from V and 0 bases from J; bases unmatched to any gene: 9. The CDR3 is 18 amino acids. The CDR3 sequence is CASSARTSGVRSTDTQYF. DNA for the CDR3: TGTGCCAGCAGTGCCCGGACTAGCGGGGTACGAAGCACAGATACGCAGTATTTT.

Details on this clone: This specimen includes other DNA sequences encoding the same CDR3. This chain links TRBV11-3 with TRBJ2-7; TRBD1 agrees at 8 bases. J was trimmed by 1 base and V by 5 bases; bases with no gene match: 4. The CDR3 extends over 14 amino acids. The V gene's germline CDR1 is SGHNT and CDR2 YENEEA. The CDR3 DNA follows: TGTGCCAGCAGCCCCGGACAGGGATCCTACGAGCAGTACTTC. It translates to CASSPGQGSYEQYF.

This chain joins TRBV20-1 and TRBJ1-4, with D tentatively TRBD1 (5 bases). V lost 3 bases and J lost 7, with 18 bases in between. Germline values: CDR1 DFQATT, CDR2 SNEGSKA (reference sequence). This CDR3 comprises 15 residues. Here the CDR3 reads CSASISAGRSEKLFF. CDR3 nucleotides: TGCAGTGCTAGTATATCGGCAGGGCGGAGTGAAAAACTGTTTTTT.

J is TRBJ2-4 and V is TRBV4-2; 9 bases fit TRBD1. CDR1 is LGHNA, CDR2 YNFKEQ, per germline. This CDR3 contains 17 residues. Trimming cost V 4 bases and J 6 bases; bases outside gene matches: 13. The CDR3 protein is CASSRLKQGARGNIQYF. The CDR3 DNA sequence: TGTGCCAGCAGCCGCCTTAAACAGGGGGCGAGGGGAAACATTCAGTACTTC.

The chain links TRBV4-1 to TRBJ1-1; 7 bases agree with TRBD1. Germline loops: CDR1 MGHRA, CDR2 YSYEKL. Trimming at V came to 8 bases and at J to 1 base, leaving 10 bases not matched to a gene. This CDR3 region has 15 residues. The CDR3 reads CASGLHRGGNTEAFF. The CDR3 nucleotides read TGCGCCAGCGGCCTTCACAGGGGAGGGAACACTGAAGCTTTCTTT.

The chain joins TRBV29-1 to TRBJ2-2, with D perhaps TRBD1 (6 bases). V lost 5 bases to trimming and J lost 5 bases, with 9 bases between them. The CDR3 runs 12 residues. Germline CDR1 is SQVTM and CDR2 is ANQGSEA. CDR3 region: CSVSQGTGELFF. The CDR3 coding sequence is TGCAGCGTTAGTCAGGGGACCGGGGAGCTGTTTTTT.

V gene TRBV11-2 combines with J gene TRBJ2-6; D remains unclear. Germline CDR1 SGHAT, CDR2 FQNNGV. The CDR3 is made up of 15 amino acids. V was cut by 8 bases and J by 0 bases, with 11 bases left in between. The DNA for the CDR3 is TGTGCCAGCCCGACATCAAACTCTGGGGCCAACGTCCTGACTTTC. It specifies CASPTSNSGANVLTF.

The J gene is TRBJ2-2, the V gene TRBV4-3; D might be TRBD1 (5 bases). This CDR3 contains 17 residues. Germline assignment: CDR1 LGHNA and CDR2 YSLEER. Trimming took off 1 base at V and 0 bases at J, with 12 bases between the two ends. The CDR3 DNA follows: TGCGCCAGCAGCCAAGTTCGTAGGGGTTCGAACACCGGGGAGCTGTTTTTT. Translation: CASSQVRRGSNTGELFF.

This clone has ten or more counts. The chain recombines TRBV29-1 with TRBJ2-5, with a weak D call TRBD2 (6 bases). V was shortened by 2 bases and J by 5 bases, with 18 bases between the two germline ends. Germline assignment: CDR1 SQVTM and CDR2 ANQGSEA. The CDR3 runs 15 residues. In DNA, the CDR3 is TGCAGCGTTGAAAAGAGGGCAGGCGGAGGGGAGACCCAGTACTTC. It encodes CSVEKRAGGGETQYF.

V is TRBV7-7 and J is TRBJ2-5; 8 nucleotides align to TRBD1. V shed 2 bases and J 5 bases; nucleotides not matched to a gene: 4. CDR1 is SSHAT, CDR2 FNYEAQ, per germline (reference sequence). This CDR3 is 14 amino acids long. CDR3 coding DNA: TGTGCCAGCAGCTTACAGGGGGCGCAGGAGACCCAGTACTTC. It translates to CASSLQGAQETQYF.

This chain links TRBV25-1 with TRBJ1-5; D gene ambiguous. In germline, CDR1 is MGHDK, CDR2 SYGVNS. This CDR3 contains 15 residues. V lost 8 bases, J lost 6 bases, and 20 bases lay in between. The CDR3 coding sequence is TGTGCCAGCCGTTCCCGGCAGCCCGGAGGTCAGCCCCAGCATTTT. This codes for CASRSRQPGGQPQHF.

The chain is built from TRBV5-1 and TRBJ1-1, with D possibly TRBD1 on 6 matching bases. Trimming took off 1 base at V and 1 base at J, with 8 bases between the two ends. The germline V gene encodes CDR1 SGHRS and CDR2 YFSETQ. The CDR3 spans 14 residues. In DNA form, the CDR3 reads TGCGCCAGCAGCTTGAGGGGACAGAACACTGAAGCTTTCTTT. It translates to CASSLRGQNTEAFF.

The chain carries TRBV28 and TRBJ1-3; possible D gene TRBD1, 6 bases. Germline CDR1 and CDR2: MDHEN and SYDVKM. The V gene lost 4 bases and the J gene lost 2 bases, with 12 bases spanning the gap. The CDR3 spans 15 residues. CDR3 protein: CASSSPTGTGNTIYF. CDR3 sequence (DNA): TGTGCCAGCAGTTCCCCGACAGGAACTGGAAACACCATATATTTT. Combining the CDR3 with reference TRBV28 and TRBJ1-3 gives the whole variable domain DVKVTQSSRYLVKRTGEKVFLECVQDMDHENMFWYRQDPGLGLRLIYFSYDVKMKEKGDIPEGYSVSREKKERFSLILESASTNQTSMYLCASSSPTGTGNTIYFGEGSWLTVV.

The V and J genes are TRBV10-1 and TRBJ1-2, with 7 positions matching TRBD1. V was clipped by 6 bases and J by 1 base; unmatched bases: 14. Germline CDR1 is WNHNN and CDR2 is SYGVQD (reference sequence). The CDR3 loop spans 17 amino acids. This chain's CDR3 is CASSTLEQGHNNYGYTF. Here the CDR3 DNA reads TGCGCCAGCAGCACCCTCGAACAGGGGCACAATAACTATGGCTACACCTTC.

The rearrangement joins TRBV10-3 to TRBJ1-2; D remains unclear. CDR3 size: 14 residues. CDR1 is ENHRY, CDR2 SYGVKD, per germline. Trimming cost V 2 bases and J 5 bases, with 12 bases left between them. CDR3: CAISEASARYGYTF. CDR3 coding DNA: TGTGCCATCAGTGAGGCCAGTGCCAGGTATGGCTACACCTTC.

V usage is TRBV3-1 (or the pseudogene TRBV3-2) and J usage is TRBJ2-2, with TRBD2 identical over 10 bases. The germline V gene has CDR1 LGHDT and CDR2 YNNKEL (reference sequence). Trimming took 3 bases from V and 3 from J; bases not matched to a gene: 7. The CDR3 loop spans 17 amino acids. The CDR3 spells CASSHFLAGAHTGELFF. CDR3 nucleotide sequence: TGTGCCAGCAGCCATTTCCTAGCGGGGGCCCACACCGGGGAGCTGTTTTTT.

CDR3: CASSPDRVGTGELFF. CDR3 nucleotide sequence: TGTGCCAGCAGTCCCGACAGGGTCGGCACCGGGGAGCTGTTTTTT. The chain has TRBV6-2 or TRBV6-3 and TRBJ2-2, with 7 positions matching TRBD1. CDR1 is MNHEY, CDR2 SVGEGT, per germline. J lost 4 bases, V lost 5 bases, and 7 bases had no gene match. The CDR3 is made up of 15 amino acids.

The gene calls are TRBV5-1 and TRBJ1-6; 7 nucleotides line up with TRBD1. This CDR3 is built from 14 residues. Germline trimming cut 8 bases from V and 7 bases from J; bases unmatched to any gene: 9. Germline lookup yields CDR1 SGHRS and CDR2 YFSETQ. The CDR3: CASQGDRVNSPLHF. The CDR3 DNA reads TGCGCCAGTCAGGGAGACAGGGTAAATTCACCCCTCCACTTT.

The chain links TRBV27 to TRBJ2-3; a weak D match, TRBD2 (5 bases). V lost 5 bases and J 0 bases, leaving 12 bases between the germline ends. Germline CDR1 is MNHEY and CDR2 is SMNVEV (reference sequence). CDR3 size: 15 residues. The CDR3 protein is CASSPLGGSTDTQYF. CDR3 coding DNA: TGTGCCAGCAGTCCACTCGGCGGGAGCACAGATACGCAGTATTTT.